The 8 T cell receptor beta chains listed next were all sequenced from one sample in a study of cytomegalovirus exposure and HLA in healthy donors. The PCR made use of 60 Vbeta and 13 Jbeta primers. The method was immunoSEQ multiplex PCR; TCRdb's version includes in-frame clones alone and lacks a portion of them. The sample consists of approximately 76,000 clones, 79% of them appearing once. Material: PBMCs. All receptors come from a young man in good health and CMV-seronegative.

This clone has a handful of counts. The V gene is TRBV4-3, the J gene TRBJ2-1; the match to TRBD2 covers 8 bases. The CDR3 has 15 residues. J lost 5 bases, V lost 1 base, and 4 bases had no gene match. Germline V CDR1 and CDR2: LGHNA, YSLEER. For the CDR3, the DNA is TGCGCCAGCAGCCAAGCAGCGGGGGTAAACAATGAGCAGTTCTTC. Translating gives CASSQAAGVNNEQFF.

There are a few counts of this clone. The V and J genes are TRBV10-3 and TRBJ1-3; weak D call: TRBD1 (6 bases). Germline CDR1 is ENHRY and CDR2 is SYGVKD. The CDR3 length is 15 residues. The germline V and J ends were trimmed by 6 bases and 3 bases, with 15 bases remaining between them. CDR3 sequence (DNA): TGTGCCATCAGCCTCGTGGGGGGGCATGGAAACACCATATATTTT. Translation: CAISLVGGHGNTIYF.

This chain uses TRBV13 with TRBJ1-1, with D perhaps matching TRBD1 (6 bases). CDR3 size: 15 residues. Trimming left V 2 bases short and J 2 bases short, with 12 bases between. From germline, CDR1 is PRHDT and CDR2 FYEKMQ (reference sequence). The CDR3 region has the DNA TGTGCCAGCAGCTTATGGCAGGGACATAACACTGAAGCTTTCTTT. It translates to CASSLWQGHNTEAFF.

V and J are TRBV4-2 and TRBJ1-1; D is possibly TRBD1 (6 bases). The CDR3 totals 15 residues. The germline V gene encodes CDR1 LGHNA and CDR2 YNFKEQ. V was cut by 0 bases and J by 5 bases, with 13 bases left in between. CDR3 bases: TGTGCCAGCAGCCAAGATCAAACAGGGCGAACTGAAGCTTTCTTT. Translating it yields CASSQDQTGRTEAFF.

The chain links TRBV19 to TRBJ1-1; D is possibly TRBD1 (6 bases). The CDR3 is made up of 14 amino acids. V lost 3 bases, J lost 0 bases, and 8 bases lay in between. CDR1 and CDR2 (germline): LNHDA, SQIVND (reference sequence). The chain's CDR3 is CASSMGHLNTEAFF. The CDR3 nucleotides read TGTGCCAGTAGTATGGGACACCTGAACACTGAAGCTTTCTTT.

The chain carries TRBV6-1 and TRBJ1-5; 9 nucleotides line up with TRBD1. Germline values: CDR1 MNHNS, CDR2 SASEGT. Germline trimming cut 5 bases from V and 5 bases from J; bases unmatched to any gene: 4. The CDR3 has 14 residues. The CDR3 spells CASSPTGGYQPQHF. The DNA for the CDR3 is TGTGCCAGCAGTCCGACAGGGGGTTATCAGCCCCAGCATTTT.

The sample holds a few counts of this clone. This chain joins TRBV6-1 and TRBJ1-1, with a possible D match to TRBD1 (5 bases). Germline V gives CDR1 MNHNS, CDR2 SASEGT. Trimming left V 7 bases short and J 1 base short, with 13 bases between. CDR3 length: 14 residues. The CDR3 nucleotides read TGTGCCAGCATTCAGGGTTGGGGGAACACTGAAGCTTTCTTT. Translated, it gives CASIQGWGNTEAFF.

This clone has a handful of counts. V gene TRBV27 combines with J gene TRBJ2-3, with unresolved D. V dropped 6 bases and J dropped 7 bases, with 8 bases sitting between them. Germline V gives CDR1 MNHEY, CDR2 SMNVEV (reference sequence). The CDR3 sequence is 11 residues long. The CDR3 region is CASSPGHTQYF. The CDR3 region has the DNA TGTGCCAGCAGCCCAGGCCATACGCAGTATTTT.